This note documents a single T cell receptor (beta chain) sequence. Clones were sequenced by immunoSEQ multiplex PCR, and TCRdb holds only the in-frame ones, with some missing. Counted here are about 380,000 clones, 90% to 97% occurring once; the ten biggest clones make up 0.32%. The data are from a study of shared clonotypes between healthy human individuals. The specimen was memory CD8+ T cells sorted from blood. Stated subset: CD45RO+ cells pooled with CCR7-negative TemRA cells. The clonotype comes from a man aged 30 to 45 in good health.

The CDR3 protein is CASSLRIRALQETQYF. The CDR3 region has the DNA TGTGCCAGCAGTTTACGTATTAGGGCCCTCCAAGAGACCCAGTACTTC. The J gene is TRBJ2-5, the V gene TRBV28; D is unclear. This CDR3 is 16 amino acids long. The germline V gene has CDR1 MDHEN and CDR2 SYDVKM. V dropped 2 bases and J dropped 1 base, with 14 bases sitting between them.